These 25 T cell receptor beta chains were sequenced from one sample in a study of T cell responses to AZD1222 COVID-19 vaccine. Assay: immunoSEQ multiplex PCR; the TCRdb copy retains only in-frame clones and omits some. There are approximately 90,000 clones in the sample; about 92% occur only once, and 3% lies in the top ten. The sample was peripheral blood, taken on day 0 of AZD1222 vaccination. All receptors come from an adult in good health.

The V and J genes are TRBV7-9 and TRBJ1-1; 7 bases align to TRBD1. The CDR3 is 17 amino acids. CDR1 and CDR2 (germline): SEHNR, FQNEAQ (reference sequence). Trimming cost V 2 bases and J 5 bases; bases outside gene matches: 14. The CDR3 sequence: CASSLNNRGDGGTEAFF. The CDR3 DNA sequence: TGTGCCAGCAGCTTAAACAACAGGGGTGATGGTGGAACTGAAGCTTTCTTT.

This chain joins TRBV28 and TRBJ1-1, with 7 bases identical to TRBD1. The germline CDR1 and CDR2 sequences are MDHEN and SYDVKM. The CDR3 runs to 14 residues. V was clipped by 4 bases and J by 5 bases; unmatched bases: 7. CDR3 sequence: CASSSLTGVTEAFF. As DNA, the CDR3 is TGTGCCAGCAGTTCACTAACAGGGGTTACTGAAGCTTTCTTT.

The CDR3 sequence is CASSFGEGVGNQPQHF. DNA of the CDR3: TGTGCCAGCAGCTTTGGGGAGGGAGTTGGCAATCAGCCCCAGCATTTT. This chain connects TRBV5-8 to TRBJ1-5; D is uncertain. Trimming left V 2 bases short and J 2 bases short, with 14 bases between. The CDR3 length is 16 residues. Germline CDR1 reads SGHTS; CDR2 reads YDEGEE.

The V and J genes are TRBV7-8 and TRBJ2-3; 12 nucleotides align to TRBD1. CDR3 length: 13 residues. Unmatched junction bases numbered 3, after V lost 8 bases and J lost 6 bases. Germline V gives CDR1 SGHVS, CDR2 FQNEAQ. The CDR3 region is CASGTGGRDTQYF. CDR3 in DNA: TGTGCCAGCGGGACAGGGGGCCGTGATACGCAGTATTTT. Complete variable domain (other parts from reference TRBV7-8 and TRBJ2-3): GAGVSQSPRYKVAKRGQDVALRCDPISGHVSLFWYQQALGQGPEFLTYFQNEAQLDKSGLPSDRFFAERPEGSVSTLKIQRTQQEDSAVYLCASGTGGRDTQYFGPGTRLTVL.

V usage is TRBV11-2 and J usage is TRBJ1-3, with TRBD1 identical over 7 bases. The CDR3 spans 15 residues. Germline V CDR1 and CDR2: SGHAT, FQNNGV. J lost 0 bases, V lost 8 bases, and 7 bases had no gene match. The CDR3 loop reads CASHDRADSGNTIYF. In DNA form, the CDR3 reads TGTGCCAGCCATGACAGGGCGGACTCTGGAAACACCATATATTTT.

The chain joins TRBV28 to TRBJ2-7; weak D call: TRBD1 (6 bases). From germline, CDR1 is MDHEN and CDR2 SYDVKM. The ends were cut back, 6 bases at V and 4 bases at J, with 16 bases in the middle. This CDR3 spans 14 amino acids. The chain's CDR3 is CASSLHVGAYEQYF. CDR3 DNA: TGTGCCAGCAGCTTGCATGTGGGGGCATACGAGCAGTACTTC.

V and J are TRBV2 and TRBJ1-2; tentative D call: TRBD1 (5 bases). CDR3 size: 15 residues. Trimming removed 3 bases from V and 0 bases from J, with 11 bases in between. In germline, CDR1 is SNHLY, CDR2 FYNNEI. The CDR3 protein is CASSDDSRANYGYTF. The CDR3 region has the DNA TGTGCCAGCAGTGACGACAGTCGAGCTAACTATGGCTACACCTTC.

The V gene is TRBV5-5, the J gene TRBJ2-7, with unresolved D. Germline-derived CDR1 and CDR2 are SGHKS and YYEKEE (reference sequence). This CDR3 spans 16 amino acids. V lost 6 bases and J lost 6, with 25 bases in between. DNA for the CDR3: TGTGCCAGCAACCGGATTCCGGCAGGTGGTACGTCCGAGCAGTACTTC. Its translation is CASNRIPAGGTSEQYF.

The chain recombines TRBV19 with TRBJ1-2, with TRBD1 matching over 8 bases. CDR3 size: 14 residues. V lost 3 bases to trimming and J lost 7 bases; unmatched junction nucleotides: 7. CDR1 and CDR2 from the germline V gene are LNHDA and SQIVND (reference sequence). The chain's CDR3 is CASSIRQGQSGYTF. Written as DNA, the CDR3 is TGTGCCAGTAGTATCCGACAGGGGCAGAGTGGCTACACCTTC.

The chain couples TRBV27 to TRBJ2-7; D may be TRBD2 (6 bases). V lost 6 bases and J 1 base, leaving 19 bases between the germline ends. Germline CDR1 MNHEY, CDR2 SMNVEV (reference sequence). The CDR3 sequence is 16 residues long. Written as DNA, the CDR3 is TGTGCCAGCAGCCGGTCGGCAGGGAGGTTTTCCTACGAGCAGTACTTC. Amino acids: CASSRSAGRFSYEQYF.

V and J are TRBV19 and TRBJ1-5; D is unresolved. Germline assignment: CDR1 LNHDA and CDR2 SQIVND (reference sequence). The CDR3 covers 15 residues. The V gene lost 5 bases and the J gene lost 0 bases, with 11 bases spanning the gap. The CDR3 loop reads CASSSQSNSNQPQHF. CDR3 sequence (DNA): TGTGCCAGTAGTTCGCAGAGCAATAGCAATCAGCCCCAGCATTTT.

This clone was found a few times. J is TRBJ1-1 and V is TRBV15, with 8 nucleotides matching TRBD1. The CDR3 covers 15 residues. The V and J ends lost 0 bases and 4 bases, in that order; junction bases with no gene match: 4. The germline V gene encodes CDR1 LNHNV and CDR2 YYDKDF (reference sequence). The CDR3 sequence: CATSRDLTGGTEAFF. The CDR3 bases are TGTGCCACCAGCAGAGATCTAACAGGGGGCACTGAAGCTTTCTTT.

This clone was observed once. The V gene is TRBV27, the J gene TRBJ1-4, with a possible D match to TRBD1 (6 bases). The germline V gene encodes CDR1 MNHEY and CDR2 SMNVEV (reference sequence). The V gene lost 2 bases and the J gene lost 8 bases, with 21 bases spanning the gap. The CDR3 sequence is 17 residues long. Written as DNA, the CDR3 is TGTGCCAGCAGTTTACGGGTTTTGACACTGGGGACAGAAAAACTGTTTTTT. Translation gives CASSLRVLTLGTEKLFF.

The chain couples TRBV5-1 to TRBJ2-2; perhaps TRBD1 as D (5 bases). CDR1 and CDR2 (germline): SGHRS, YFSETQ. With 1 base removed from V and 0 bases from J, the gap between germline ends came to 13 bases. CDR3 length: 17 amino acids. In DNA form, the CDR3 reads TGCGCCAGCAGCTTGCGACTTAGGACATCGAACACCGGGGAGCTGTTTTTT. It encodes CASSLRLRTSNTGELFF.

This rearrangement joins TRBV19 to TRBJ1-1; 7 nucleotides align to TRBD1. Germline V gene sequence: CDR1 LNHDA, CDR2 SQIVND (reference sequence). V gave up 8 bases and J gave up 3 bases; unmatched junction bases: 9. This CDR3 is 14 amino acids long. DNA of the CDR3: TGTGCCAGTGCTATGACAGGGAGGGACACTGAAGCTTTCTTT. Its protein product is CASAMTGRDTEAFF.

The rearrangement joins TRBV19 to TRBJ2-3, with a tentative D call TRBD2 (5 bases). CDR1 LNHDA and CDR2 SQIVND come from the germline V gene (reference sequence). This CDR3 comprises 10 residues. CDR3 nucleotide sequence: TGTTCGGTAGAGGGAGATACGCAGTATTTT. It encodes CSVEGDTQYF.

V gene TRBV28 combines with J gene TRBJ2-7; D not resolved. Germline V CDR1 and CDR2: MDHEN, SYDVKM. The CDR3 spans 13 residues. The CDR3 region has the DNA TGTGTCCGGCCCTTAGCCCGATCCTACGAGCAGTACTTC. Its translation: CVRPLARSYEQYF.

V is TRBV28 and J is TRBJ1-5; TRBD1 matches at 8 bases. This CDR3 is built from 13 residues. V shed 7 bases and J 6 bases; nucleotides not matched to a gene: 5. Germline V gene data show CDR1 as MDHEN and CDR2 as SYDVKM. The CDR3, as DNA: TGTGCCAGCAATTACAGGGGGAGTCAGCCCCAGCATTTT. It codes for CASNYRGSQPQHF. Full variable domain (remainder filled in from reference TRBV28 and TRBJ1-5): DVKVTQSSRYLVKRTGEKVFLECVQDMDHENMFWYRQDPGLGLRLIYFSYDVKMKEKGDIPEGYSVSREKKERFSLILESASTNQTSMYLCASNYRGSQPQHFGDGTRLSIL.

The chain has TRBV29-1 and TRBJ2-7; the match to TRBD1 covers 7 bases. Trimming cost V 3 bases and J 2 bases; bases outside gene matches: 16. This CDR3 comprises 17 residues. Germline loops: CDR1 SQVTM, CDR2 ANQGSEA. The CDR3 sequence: CSVDRDSIPGQAYEQYF. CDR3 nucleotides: TGCAGCGTTGACCGGGACAGCATTCCGGGCCAGGCCTACGAGCAGTACTTC.

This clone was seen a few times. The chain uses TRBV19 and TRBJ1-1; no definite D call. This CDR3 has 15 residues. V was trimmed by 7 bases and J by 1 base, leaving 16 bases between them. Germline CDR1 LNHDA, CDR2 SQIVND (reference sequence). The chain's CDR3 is CASIEGGRWNTEAFF. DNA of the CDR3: TGTGCCAGTATCGAGGGAGGGCGATGGAACACTGAAGCTTTCTTT.

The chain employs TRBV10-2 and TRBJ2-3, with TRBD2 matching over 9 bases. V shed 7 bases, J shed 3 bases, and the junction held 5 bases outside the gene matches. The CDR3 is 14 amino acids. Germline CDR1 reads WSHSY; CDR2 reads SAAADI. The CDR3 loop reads CASTAGGQTDTQYF. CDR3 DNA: TGCGCCAGCACCGCGGGAGGGCAAACAGATACGCAGTATTTT.

The CDR3 sequence is CASSPRTGERIGSPLHF. The CDR3 DNA reads as TGTGCCAGCAGTCCACGGACAGGGGAAAGGATAGGTTCACCCCTCCACTTT. This sequence joins TRBV6-6 and TRBJ1-6; 9 bases are shared with TRBD1. CDR3 length equals 17 residues. V dropped 5 bases and J dropped 9; count of bases not matched to a gene: 14. Germline assignment: CDR1 MNHNY and CDR2 SVGAGI (reference sequence).

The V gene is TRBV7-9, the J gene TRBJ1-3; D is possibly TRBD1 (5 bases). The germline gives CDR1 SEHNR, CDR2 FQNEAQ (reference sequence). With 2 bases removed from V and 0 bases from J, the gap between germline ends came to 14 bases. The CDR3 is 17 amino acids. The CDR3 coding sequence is TGTGCCAGCAGCTTATCACAGGAAGGTGACTCTGGAAACACCATATATTTT. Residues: CASSLSQEGDSGNTIYF.

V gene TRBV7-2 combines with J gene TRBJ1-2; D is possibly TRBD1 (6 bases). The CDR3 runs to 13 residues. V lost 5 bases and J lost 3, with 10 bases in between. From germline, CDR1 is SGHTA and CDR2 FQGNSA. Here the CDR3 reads CASSKDSYYGYTF. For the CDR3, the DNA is TGTGCCAGCAGCAAGGACAGTTACTATGGCTACACCTTC.

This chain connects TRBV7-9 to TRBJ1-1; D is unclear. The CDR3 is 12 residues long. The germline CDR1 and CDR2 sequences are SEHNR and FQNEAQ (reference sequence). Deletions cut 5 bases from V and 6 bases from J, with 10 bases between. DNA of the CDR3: TGTGCCAGCAGCGCGTCTGTGGCTGAAGCTTTCTTT. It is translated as CASSASVAEAFF. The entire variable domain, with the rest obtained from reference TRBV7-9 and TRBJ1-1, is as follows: DTGVSQNPRHKITKRGQNVTFRCDPISEHNRLYWYRQTLGQGPEFLTYFQNEAQLEKSRLLSDRFSAERPKGSFSTLEIQRTEQGDSAMYLCASSASVAEAFFGQGTRLTVV.